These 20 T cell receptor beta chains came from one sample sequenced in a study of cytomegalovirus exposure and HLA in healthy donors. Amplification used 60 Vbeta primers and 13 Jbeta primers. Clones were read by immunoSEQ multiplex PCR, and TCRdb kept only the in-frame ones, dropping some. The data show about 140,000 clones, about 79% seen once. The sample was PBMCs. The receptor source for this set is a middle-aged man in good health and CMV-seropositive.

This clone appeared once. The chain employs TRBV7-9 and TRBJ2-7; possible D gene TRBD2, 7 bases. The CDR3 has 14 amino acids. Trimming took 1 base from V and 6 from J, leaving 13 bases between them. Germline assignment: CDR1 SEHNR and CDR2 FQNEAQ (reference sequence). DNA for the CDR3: TGTGCCAGCAGCTTAGTTGCGGGGGCTTTCGAGCAGTACTTC. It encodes CASSLVAGAFEQYF.

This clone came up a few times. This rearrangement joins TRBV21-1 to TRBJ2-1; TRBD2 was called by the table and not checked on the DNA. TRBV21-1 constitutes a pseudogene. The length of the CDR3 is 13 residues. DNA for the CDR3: TGTGCCCGCCGCCCCGCGGAGCCCAATGAGCAGTTCTTC. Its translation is CARRPAEPNEQFF.

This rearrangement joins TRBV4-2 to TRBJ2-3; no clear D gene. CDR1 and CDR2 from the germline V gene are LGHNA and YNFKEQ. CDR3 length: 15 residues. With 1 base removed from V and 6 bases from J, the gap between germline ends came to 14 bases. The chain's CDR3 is CASSQGVTVGDTQYF. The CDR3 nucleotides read TGTGCCAGCAGCCAAGGGGTCACAGTTGGGGATACGCAGTATTTT.

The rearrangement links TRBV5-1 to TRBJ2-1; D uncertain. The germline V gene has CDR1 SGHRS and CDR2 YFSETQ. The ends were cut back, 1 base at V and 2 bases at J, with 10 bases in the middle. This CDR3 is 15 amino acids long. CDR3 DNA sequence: TGCGCCAGCAGCTTGCTTAGCTCCCCCTACAATGAGCAGTTCTTC. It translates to CASSLLSSPYNEQFF.

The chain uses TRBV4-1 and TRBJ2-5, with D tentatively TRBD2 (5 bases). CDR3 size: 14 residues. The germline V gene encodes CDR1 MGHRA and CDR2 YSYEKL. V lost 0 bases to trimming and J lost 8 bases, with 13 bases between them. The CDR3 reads CASSQEDYYKTQYF. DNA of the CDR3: TGCGCCAGCAGCCAAGAAGACTATTACAAAACCCAGTACTTC.

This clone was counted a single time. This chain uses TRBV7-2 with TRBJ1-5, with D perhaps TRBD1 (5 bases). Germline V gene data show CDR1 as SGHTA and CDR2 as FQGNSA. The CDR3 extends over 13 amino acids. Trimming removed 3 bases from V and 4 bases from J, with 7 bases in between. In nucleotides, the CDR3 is TGTGCCAGCAGCTTTAGACAGAATCAGCCCCAGCATTTT. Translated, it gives CASSFRQNQPQHF.

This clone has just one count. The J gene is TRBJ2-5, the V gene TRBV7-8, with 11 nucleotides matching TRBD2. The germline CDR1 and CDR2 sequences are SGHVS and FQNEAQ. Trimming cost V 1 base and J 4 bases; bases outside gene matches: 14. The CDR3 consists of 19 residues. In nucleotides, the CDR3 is TGTGCCAGCAGCTTAGAGGTTTTGATAGCGGGAGGGCGTGGAGAGACCCAGTACTTC. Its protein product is CASSLEVLIAGGRGETQYF. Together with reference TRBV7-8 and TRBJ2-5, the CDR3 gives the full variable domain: GAGVSQSPRYKVAKRGQDVALRCDPISGHVSLFWYQQALGQGPEFLTYFQNEAQLDKSGLPSDRFFAERPEGSVSTLKIQRTQQEDSAVYLCASSLEVLIAGGRGETQYFGPGTRLLVL.

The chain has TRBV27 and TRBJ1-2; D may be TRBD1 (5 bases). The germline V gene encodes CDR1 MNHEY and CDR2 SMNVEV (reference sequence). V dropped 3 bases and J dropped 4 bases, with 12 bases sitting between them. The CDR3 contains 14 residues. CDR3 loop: CASSFDVGLYGYTF. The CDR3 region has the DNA TGTGCCAGCAGTTTTGATGTGGGACTCTATGGCTACACCTTC.

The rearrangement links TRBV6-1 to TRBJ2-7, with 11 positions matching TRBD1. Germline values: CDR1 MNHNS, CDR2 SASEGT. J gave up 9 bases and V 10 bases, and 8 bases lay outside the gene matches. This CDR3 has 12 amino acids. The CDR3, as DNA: TGTGCCATCCGGACAGGGGGCTTCGGGCAGTACTTC. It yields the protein CAIRTGGFGQYF.

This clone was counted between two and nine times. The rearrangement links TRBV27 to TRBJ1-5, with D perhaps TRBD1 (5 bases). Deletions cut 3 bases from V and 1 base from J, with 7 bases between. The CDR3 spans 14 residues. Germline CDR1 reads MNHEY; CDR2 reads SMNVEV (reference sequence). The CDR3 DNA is TGTGCCAGCAGTTTCCGGGGGAGCAATCAGCCCCAGCATTTT. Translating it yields CASSFRGSNQPQHF.

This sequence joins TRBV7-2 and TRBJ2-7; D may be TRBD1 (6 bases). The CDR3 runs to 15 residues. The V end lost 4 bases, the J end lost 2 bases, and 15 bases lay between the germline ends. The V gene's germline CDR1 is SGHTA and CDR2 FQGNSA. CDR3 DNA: TGTGCCAGCAGCTCCTGGGGGCGGAGCACCTACGAGCAGTACTTC. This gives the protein CASSSWGRSTYEQYF.

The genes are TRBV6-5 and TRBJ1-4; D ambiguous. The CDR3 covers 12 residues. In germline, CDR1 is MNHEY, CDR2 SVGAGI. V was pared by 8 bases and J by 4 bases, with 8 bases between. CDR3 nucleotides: TGTGCCAGCGGGCAGGATAATGAAAAACTGTTTTTT. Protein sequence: CASGQDNEKLFF.

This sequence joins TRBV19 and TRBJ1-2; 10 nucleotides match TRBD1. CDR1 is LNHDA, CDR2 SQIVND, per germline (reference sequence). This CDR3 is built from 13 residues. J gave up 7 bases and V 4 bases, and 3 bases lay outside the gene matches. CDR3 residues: CASSRQGALGYTF. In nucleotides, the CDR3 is TGTGCCAGTAGTAGACAGGGGGCGCTTGGCTACACCTTC.

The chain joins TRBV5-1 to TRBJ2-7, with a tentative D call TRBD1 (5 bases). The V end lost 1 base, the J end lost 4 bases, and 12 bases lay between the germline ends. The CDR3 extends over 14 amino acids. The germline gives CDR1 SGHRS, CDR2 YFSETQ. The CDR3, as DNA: TGCGCCAGCAGCTTGTCGCAGGGTGGGTACGAGCAGTACTTC. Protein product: CASSLSQGGYEQYF. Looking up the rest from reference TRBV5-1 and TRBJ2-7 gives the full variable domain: KAGVTQTPRYLIKTRGQQVTLSCSPISGHRSVSWYQQTPGQGLQFLFEYFSETQRNKGNFPGRFSGRQFSNSRSEMNVSTLELGDSALYLCASSLSQGGYEQYFGPGTRLTVT.

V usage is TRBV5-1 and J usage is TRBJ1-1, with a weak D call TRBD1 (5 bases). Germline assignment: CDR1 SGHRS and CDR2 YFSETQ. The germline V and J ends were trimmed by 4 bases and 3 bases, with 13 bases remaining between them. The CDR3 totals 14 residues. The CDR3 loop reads CASSQQDMDTEAFF. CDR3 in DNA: TGCGCCAGCAGCCAACAGGACATGGACACTGAAGCTTTCTTT. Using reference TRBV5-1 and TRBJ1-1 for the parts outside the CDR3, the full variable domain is KAGVTQTPRYLIKTRGQQVTLSCSPISGHRSVSWYQQTPGQGLQFLFEYFSETQRNKGNFPGRFSGRQFSNSRSEMNVSTLELGDSALYLCASSQQDMDTEAFFGQGTRLTVV.

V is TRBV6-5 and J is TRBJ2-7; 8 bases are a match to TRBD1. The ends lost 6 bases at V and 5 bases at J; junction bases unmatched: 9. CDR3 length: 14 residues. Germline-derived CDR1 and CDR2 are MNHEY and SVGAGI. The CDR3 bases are TGTGCCAGCAGCCAGGGACAGGAGGTCAACGAGCAGTACTTC. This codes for CASSQGQEVNEQYF.

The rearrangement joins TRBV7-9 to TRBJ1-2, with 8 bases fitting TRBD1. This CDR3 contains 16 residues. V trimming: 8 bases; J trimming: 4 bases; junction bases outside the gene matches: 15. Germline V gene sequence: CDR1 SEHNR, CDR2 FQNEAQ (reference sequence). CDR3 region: CASGLTGAGIGYGYTF. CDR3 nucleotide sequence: TGTGCCAGCGGATTGACAGGGGCTGGGATAGGCTATGGCTACACCTTC. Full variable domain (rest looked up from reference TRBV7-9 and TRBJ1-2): DTGVSQNPRHKITKRGQNVTFRCDPISEHNRLYWYRQTLGQGPEFLTYFQNEAQLEKSRLLSDRFSAERPKGSFSTLEIQRTEQGDSAMYLCASGLTGAGIGYGYTFGSGTRLTVV.

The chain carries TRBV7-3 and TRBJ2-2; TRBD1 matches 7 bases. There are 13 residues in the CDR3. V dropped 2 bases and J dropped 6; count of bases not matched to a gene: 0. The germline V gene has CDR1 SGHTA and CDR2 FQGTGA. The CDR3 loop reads CASSLQGAGELFF. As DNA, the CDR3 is TGTGCCAGCAGCTTACAGGGGGCCGGGGAGCTGTTTTTT.

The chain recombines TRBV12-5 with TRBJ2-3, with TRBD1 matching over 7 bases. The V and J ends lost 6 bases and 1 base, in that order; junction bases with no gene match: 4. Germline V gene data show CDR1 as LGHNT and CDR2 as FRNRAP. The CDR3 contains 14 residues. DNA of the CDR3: TGTGCTAGTGGACAGGGGAGCGGCACAGATACGCAGTATTTT. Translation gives CASGQGSGTDTQYF.

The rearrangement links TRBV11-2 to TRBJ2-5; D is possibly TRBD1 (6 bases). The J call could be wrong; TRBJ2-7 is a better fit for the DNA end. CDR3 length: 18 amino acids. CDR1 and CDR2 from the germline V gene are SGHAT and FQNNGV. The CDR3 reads CASSLDRRTAAINYEQYF. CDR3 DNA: TGTGCCAGCAGCTTAGATCGAAGGACAGCGGCGATAAACTACGAGCAGTACTTC.